These T cell receptor beta chains were read from a single sample in a study of early T cells in non-severe SARS-CoV-2 infection. Using its own MiXCR run on the 5' RACE reads, TCRdb lists one record per CDR3 protein. This sample has approximately 19,000 distinct CDR3 sequences, with roughly 5.1% found just once. Sequenced input: whole blood. The receptors here all came from an adult who was a healthcare worker with PCR-confirmed SARS-CoV-2 infection or an uninfected control (not recorded which). Both conserved end residues are part of each CDR3. Fields, in order: J gene, clone size, D gene, V gene, CDR3 protein, CDR3 DNA. D genes are given only for firm matches. Size is stated for part of the rows, as once, few or many counts, or as a class when the clone is expanded.

j_gene: TRBJ2-6
abundance: many
d_gene: TRBD2
v_gene: TRBV5-1
CDR3aa: CASSRASGSGANVLTF
CDR3nt: TGCGCCAGCAGCAGGGCTAGCGGGTCTGGGGCCAACGTCCTGACTTTC

j_gene: TRBJ2-7
abundance: many
d_gene: TRBD1
v_gene: TRBV12-3/TRBV12-4
CDR3aa: CASRTGTVNEQYF
CDR3nt: TGTGCCAGCAGGACCGGGACAGTGAACGAGCAGTACTTC

j_gene: TRBJ2-1
abundance: many
d_gene: TRBD2
v_gene: TRBV15
CDR3aa: CATSRDRTSGNNEQFF
CDR3nt: TGTGCCACCAGCAGAGATCGGACTAGCGGGAACAATGAGCAGTTCTTC

j_gene: TRBJ2-3
abundance: many
d_gene: TRBD2
v_gene: TRBV7-2
CDR3aa: CASSLARGLAGRADTQYF
CDR3nt: TGTGCCAGCAGCTTAGCGCGAGGACTAGCGGGACGCGCAGATACGCAGTATTTT

j_gene: TRBJ1-1
abundance: .
d_gene: .
v_gene: TRBV5-1
CDR3aa: CASRTQGMNTEAFF
CDR3nt: TGCGCCAGCAGAACGCAGGGAATGAACACTGAAGCTTTCTTT

j_gene: TRBJ2-7
abundance: many
d_gene: TRBD2
v_gene: TRBV4-1
CDR3aa: CASSQDPLAGTSGHEQYF
CDR3nt: TGCGCCAGCAGCCAAGATCCCCTAGCGGGGACTTCCGGGCACGAGCAGTACTTC

j_gene: TRBJ2-1
abundance: many
d_gene: TRBD2
v_gene: TRBV7-9
CDR3aa: CASSQLAGGYTSYNEQFF
CDR3nt: TGTGCCAGCAGCCAATTAGCGGGAGGGTACACCTCCTACAATGAGCAGTTCTTC

j_gene: TRBJ2-1
abundance: few
d_gene: .
v_gene: TRBV6-5
CDR3aa: CASRWRARSYNEQFF
CDR3nt: TGTGCCAGCCGCTGGAGGGCCAGGTCCTACAATGAGCAGTTCTTC

j_gene: TRBJ2-5
abundance: many
d_gene: TRBD2
v_gene: TRBV7-9
CDR3aa: CASSSRLAGGFLETQYF
CDR3nt: TGTGCCAGCAGCTCTCGACTAGCGGGAGGATTCCTAGAGACCCAGTACTTC

j_gene: TRBJ2-3
abundance: few
d_gene: .
v_gene: TRBV10-3
CDR3aa: CAISESGGGISPSTDTQYF
CDR3nt: TGTGCCATCAGTGAGTCGGGGGGTGGAATCTCTCCGAGCACAGATACGCAGTATTTT

j_gene: TRBJ2-2
abundance: many
d_gene: .
v_gene: TRBV7-8
CDR3aa: CASSSDSTNTGELFF
CDR3nt: TGTGCCAGCAGCTCTGACAGCACGAACACCGGGGAGCTGTTTTTT

j_gene: TRBJ2-6
abundance: medium-sized
d_gene: .
v_gene: TRBV12-3/TRBV12-4
CDR3aa: CASSLDPSGANVLTF
CDR3nt: TGTGCCAGCAGCCTTGACCCGTCTGGGGCCAACGTCCTGACTTTC

j_gene: TRBJ2-1
abundance: medium-sized
d_gene: TRBD2
v_gene: TRBV14
CDR3aa: CASHAGGRVNEQFF
CDR3nt: TGTGCCAGCCACGCGGGAGGGCGGGTCAATGAGCAGTTCTTC

j_gene: TRBJ1-4
abundance: many
d_gene: TRBD1
v_gene: TRBV30
CDR3aa: CARNAGTGGKLFF
CDR3nt: TGTGCCCGAAACGCCGGGACAGGAGGTAAACTGTTTTTT

j_gene: TRBJ1-6
abundance: many
d_gene: .
v_gene: TRBV7-6
CDR3aa: CASSLSAGEFDSPLHF
CDR3nt: TGTGCCAGCAGCTTATCGGCAGGGGAGTTTGATTCACCCCTCCACTTT

j_gene: TRBJ2-5
abundance: few
d_gene: .
v_gene: TRBV7-8
CDR3aa: CASSSQATQYF
CDR3nt: TGTGCCAGCAGCTCACAGGCGACCCAGTACTTC

j_gene: TRBJ2-5
abundance: many
d_gene: .
v_gene: TRBV11-2
CDR3aa: CASSLTGTDSRETQYF
CDR3nt: TGTGCCAGCAGCTTAACCGGAACGGATTCCAGAGAGACCCAGTACTTC

j_gene: TRBJ2-4
abundance: .
d_gene: .
v_gene: TRBV28
CDR3aa: CASSGGSWAKNIQYF
CDR3nt: TGTGCCAGCAGTGGGGGGAGTTGGGCCAAAAACATTCAGTACTTC

j_gene: TRBJ2-1
abundance: few
d_gene: .
v_gene: TRBV19
CDR3aa: CASSIPSLYNEQFF
CDR3nt: TGTGCCAGTAGTATCCCCAGCCTTTACAATGAGCAGTTCTTC

j_gene: TRBJ1-4
abundance: few
d_gene: .
v_gene: TRBV5-1
CDR3aa: CASSIAPRPTNEKLFF
CDR3nt: TGCGCCAGCAGCATCGCTCCTCGTCCAACTAATGAAAAACTGTTTTTT

j_gene: TRBJ1-3
abundance: few
d_gene: .
v_gene: TRBV28
CDR3aa: CASSPHRQENTIYF
CDR3nt: TGTGCCAGCAGTCCCCACAGACAGGAAAACACCATATATTTT

j_gene: TRBJ1-5
abundance: many
d_gene: .
v_gene: TRBV28
CDR3aa: CASRSSNQPQHF
CDR3nt: TGTGCCAGCCGATCTAGCAATCAGCCCCAGCATTTT

j_gene: TRBJ1-2
abundance: .
d_gene: .
v_gene: TRBV5-1
CDR3aa: CASSLSTDYGYTF
CDR3nt: TGCGCCAGCAGCTTATCGACAGACTATGGCTACACCTTC

j_gene: TRBJ2-2
abundance: .
d_gene: .
v_gene: TRBV2
CDR3aa: CASTPNTGELFF
CDR3nt: TGTGCCAGCACTCCGAACACCGGGGAGCTGTTTTTT

j_gene: TRBJ2-5
abundance: many
d_gene: TRBD2
v_gene: TRBV20-1
CDR3aa: CSARPGLALETQYF
CDR3nt: TGCAGTGCGCGACCCGGACTAGCGTTAGAGACCCAGTACTTC

j_gene: TRBJ2-1
abundance: .
d_gene: .
v_gene: TRBV6-4
CDR3aa: CASSLQFF
CDR3nt: TGTGCCAGCAGCCTCCAGTTCTTC

j_gene: TRBJ2-2
abundance: many
d_gene: .
v_gene: TRBV5-1
CDR3aa: CASSFDRTGELFF
CDR3nt: TGCGCCAGCAGCTTTGATAGAACCGGGGAGCTGTTTTTT

j_gene: TRBJ2-5
abundance: few
d_gene: TRBD2
v_gene: TRBV7-9
CDR3aa: CASSLDLTSAQETQYF
CDR3nt: TGTGCCAGCAGCCTCGACCTGACTAGCGCACAAGAGACCCAGTACTTC

j_gene: TRBJ1-6
abundance: many
d_gene: TRBD1
v_gene: TRBV27
CDR3aa: CASCAGQGGYSPLHF
CDR3nt: TGTGCCAGTTGCGCGGGACAGGGAGGATATTCACCCCTCCACTTT

j_gene: TRBJ1-1
abundance: many
d_gene: .
v_gene: TRBV20-1
CDR3aa: CSALSPGLPEAFF
CDR3nt: TGCAGTGCTCTATCCCCAGGGCTCCCTGAAGCTTTCTTT

j_gene: TRBJ2-5
abundance: many
d_gene: TRBD2
v_gene: TRBV15
CDR3aa: CATSRGTSGKETQYF
CDR3nt: TGTGCCACCAGCAGAGGGACTAGCGGTAAAGAGACCCAGTACTTC

j_gene: TRBJ2-1
abundance: .
d_gene: .
v_gene: TRBV7-2
CDR3aa: CASSLENAGSNEQFF
CDR3nt: TGTGCCAGCAGCTTAGAAAACGCAGGGAGCAATGAGCAGTTCTTC